The T cell receptor (beta chain) under discussion was sequenced for a study of blood T cell repertoires in COVID-19. Study overall: Italy, Spain and the United States were the sources of the convalescent and acute COVID-19 samples. Nucleic acid was either cDNA or gDNA, and it came from T cells, B-cell-depleted T cells, or PBMCs.

Original methodology: It was from reference gene primer amplification that nucleated cell counts were estimated. The assay was immunoSEQ multiplex PCR, and TCRdb's table has in-frame clones only and misses some. V and J calls plus clone size are reproduced from that table; the DNA served to infer D and trimming. Of over 30,000 clones listed, about 89% were seen once; the top ten hold about 13%. In its sample, this clone was seen once. V was clipped by 4 bases and J by 5 bases; unmatched bases: 10. CDR3 size: 16 residues. The clonotype originates from a man aged 65 to 85 with active COVID-19. The gene calls are TRBV23-1 and TRBJ2-7; 11 nucleotides agree with TRBD2. TRBV23-1 counts as an open reading frame of uncertain function. The sample taken for sequencing was peripheral blood. The CDR3 protein is CASSPPPSGRIHEQYF. Here the CDR3 DNA reads TGCGCCAGCAGTCCCCCCCCTAGCGGGAGGATCCACGAGCAGTACTTC.